This TCR beta chain was sequenced during a study of shared T cell receptors in the human thymus. Trimming at V came to 6 bases and at J to 4 bases, leaving 17 bases not matched to a gene. This CDR3 has 18 amino acids. Looked up from germline, CDR1 is SQVTM and CDR2 is ANQGSEA. The method was immunoSEQ multiplex PCR; TCRdb's version includes in-frame clones alone and lacks a portion of them. The repertoire has some 640,000 clones, about 90% of them found once; the top ten carry roughly 0.0094%. This sample was shared with a second study, whose subject was human thymus T cells. That source adds: Infants served as donors; they were healthy and Finnish and were having corrective surgery for congenital heart defects. Thymic and blood repertoires appeared to display a bias in their usage of V and J genes. Related research examined unrelated individuals and reported that their thymic repertoires overlapped highly.

The clonotype originates from a boy under two years old with a congenital heart defect. This chain links TRBV29-1 with TRBJ1-3, with 11 nucleotides matching TRBD1. Sequencing input: thymocytes. This chain's CDR3 is CSVLGENRRDRGGNTIYF. DNA of the CDR3: TGCAGCGTCCTAGGCGAGAATCGACGGGACAGGGGGGGAAACACCATATATTTT.